This TCR beta chain stems from a study of T-cell reconstitution after alpha-beta-depleted transplantation in children. Unique molecular identifiers were incorporated during preparation of the TCRbeta library. TCRdb independently ran MiXCR on the PCR reads; one entry per CDR3 protein. Altogether hundreds of thousands of distinct CDR3 sequences are present, roughly 13% being singletons, with the ten largest covering about 4.5%. The table lists this clonotype with many counts. V was clipped by 0 bases and J by 6 bases, with 6 bases between them. This CDR3 region has 12 residues. CDR1 and CDR2 (germline): SGHRS, YFSETQ.

Sample: PBMCs, taken from the stem cell graft. The chain uses TRBV5-1 and TRBJ1-2, with D hard to call. The sequence came from a human donor who donated a stem cell graft to a child with Fanconi anemia. The CDR3 loop reads CASSLGENGYTF. CDR3 nucleotides: TGCGCCAGCAGCTTGGGGGAGAATGGCTACACCTTC. Full variable domain (missing parts from reference TRBV5-1 and TRBJ1-2): KAGVTQTPRYLIKTRGQQVTLSCSPISGHRSVSWYQQTPGQGLQFLFEYFSETQRNKGNFPGRFSGRQFSNSRSEMNVSTLELGDSALYLCASSLGENGYTFGSGTRLTVV.